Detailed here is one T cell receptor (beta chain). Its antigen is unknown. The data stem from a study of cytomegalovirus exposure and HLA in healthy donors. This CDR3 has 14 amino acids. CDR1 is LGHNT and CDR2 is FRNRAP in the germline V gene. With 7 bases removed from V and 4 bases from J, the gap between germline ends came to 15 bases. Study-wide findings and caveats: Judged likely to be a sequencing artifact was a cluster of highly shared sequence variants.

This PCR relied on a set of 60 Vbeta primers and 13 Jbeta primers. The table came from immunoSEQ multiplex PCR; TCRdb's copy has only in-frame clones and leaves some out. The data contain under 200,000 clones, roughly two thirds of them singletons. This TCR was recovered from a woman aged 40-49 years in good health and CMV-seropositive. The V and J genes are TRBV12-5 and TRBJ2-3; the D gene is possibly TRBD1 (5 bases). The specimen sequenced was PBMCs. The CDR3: CASAFGRGPDTQYF. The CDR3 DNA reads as TGTGCTAGTGCCTTCGGTAGGGGCCCAGATACGCAGTATTTT.